This T cell receptor beta chain was observed in a study of blood T cells in healthy people across ages. The table lists this clonotype with a few counts. For the second PCR, which ran for about 7 to 11 cycles, a sample-barcoded 5' primer and a J-beta primer mix were used. TCRdb re-analysed the 5' RACE reads in MiXCR, keeping a single row per CDR3 protein. The sample carries fewer than 1,000,000 distinct CDR3 sequences, under 55% recorded once. CDR1 and CDR2 (germline): LGHDT, YNNKEL (reference sequence). This CDR3 spans 17 amino acids. The V end was cut by 0 bases, the J end by 3 bases, with 15 bases between.

The J gene is TRBJ2-1, the V gene TRBV3-1; D unclear. The material sequenced was blood. The TCR was taken from a man aged 55 to 70 in good health. For the CDR3, the DNA is TGTGCCAGCAGCCAAGATCTTGTCGGGTCGCTCTACAATGAGCAGTTCTTC. Protein product: CASSQDLVGSLYNEQFF.